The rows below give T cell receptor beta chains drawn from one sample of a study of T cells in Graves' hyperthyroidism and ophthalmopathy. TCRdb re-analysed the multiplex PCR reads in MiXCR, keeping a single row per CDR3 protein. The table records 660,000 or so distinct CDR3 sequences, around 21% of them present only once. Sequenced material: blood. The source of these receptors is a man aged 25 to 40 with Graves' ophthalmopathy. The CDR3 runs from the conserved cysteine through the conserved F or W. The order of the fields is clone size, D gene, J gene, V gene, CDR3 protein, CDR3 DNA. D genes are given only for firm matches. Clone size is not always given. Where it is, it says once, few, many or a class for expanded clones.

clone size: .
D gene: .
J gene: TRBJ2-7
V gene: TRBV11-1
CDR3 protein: CASSSKRGGNYEQYF
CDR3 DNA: TGTGCCAGCAGCTCCAAAAGGGGGGGAAACTACGAGCAGTACTTC

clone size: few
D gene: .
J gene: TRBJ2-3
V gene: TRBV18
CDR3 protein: CASSPIQGATDTQYF
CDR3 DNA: TGTGCCAGCTCACCAATCCAGGGTGCCACAGATACGCAGTATTTT

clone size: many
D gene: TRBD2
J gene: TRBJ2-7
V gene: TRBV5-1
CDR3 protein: CASSRAGDLHEQYF
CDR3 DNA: TGCGCCAGCAGCAGAGCGGGAGATTTGCACGAGCAGTACTTC

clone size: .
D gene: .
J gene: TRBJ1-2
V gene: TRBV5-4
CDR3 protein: CASSHPTGFPLGYGYTF
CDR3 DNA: TGTGCCAGCAGCCACCCCACAGGGTTCCCTCTTGGCTATGGCTACACCTTC

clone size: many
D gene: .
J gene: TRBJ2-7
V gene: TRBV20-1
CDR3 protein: CSARDPLADRTYEQYF
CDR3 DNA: TGCAGTGCTAGAGACCCCCTCGCGGATCGGACCTACGAGCAGTACTTC

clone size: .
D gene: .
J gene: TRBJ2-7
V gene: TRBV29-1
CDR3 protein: CSVGLRLGAYEQYF
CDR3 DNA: TGCAGCGTTGGTCTCAGGCTAGGAGCCTACGAGCAGTACTTC

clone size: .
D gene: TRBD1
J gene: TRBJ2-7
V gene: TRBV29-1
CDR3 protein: CSVEFGDRLPYEQYF
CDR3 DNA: TGCAGCGTTGAGTTCGGGGACAGGTTGCCCTACGAGCAGTACTTC

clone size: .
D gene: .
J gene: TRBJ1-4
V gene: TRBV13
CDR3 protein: CASSLGAPRGTGKLFF
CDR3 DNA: TGTGCCAGCAGCTTAGGGGCCCCCAGGGGAACGGGAAAACTGTTTTTT

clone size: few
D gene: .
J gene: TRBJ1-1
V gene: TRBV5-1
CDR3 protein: CASSFAGPRSTEAFF
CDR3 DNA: TGCGCCAGCAGCTTTGCAGGCCCCAGGTCCACTGAAGCTTTCTTT

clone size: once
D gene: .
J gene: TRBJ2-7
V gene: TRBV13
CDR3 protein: CASSSPGVASYEQYF
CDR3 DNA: TGTGCCAGCAGCTCCCCGGGGGTAGCCTCCTACGAGCAGTACTTC

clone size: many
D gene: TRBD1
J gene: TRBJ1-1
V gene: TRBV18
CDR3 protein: CASSSTGGILDTEAFF
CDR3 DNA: TGTGCCAGCTCATCAACAGGGGGCATTTTGGACACTGAAGCTTTCTTT

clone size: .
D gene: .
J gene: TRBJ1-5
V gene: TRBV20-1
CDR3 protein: CSAGTGFDQPQHF
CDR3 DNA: TGCAGTGCTGGAACGGGGTTTGATCAGCCCCAGCATTTT

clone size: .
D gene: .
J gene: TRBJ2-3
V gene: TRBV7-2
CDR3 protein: CASRSRDRGRFADTQYF
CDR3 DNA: TGTGCCAGCAGGTCCCGGGACCGGGGACGCTTTGCAGATACGCAGTATTTT

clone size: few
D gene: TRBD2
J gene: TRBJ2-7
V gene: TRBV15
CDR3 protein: CATSRDQGLAFYEQYF
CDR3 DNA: TGTGCCACCAGCAGAGATCAAGGACTAGCTTTCTACGAGCAGTACTTC

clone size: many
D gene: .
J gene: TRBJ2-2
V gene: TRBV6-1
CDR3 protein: CASCRDSHTGELFF
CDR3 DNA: TGTGCCAGCTGCCGGGACTCTCACACCGGGGAGCTGTTTTTT

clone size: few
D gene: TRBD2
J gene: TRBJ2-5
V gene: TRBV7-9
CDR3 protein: CASRLAGVAWETQYF
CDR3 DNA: TGTGCCAGCAGATTAGCGGGAGTAGCTTGGGAGACCCAGTACTTC

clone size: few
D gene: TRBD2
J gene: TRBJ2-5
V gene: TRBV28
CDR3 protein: CASTPGGDQETQYF
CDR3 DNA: TGTGCCAGCACCCCCGGGGGGGATCAAGAGACCCAGTACTTC

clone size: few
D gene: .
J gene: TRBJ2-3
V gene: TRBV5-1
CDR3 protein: CASRMRLSTDTQYF
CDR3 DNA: TGCGCCAGCAGGATGAGGCTGAGCACAGATACGCAGTATTTT

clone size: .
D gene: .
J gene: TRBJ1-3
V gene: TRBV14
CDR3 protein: CASSQVGGSGNTIYF
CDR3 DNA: TGTGCCAGCAGCCAAGTCGGGGGTTCTGGAAACACCATATATTTT

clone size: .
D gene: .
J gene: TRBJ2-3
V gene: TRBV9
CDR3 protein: CASSAIPTDTQYF
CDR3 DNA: TGTGCCAGCAGTGCGATCCCCACGGATACGCAGTATTTT

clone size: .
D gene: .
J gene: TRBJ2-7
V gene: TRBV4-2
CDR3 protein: CASSPALGSYEQYF
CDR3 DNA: TGTGCCAGCAGCCCCGCATTAGGTTCCTACGAGCAGTACTTC

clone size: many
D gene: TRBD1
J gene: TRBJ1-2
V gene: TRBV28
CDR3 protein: CASSTNRGLSYGYTF
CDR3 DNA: TGTGCCAGCAGTACAAACAGGGGGCTTAGCTATGGCTACACCTTC

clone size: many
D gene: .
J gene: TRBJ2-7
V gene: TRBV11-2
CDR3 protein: CASSLFPYEQYF
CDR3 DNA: TGTGCCAGCAGCTTGTTCCCCTACGAGCAGTACTTC

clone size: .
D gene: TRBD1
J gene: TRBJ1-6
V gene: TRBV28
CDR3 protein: CASSSSTGGHNSPLHF
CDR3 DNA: TGTGCCAGCAGTTCCTCTACAGGGGGCCATAATTCACCCCTCCACTTT

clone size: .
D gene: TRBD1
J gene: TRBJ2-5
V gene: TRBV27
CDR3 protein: CASSYWGTAIETQYF
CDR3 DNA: TGTGCCAGCAGTTACTGGGGGACAGCCATAGAGACCCAGTACTTC

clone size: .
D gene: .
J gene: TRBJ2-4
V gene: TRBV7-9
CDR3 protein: CASTLGGIQYF
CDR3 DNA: TGTGCCAGCACCCTTGGGGGCATTCAGTACTTC

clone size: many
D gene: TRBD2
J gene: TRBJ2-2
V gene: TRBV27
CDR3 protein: CASTASGRRGGELFF
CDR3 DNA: TGTGCCAGCACCGCTAGCGGGAGGCGGGGCGGGGAGCTGTTTTTT

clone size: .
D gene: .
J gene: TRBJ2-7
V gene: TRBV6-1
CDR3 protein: CATQPGKGSSYEQYF
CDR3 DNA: TGTGCCACGCAGCCAGGGAAGGGGAGCTCCTACGAGCAGTACTTC

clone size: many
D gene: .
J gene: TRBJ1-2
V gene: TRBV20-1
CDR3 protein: CSAREGADGYTF
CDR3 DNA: TGCAGTGCTAGAGAGGGCGCAGATGGCTACACCTTC

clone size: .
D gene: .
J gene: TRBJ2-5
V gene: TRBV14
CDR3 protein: CASSQRQDYRETQYF
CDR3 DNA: TGTGCCAGCAGCCAACGACAGGATTATCGAGAGACCCAGTACTTC

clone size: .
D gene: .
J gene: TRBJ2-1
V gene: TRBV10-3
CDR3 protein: CAISEKVAALGEQFF
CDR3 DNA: TGTGCCATCAGTGAGAAGGTGGCGGCCTTGGGGGAGCAGTTCTTC

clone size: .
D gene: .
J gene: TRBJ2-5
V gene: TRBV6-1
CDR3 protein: CASSYGGQETQYF
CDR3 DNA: TGTGCCAGCAGTTATGGAGGGCAAGAGACCCAGTACTTC

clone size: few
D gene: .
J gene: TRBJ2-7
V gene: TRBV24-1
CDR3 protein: CATRPGTSDEQYF
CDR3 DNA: TGTGCCACCAGGCCCGGGACTTCCGACGAGCAGTACTTC

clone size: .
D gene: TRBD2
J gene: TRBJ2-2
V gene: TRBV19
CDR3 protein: CASSTRTSSWGELFF
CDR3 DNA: TGTGCCAGTAGTACCCGGACTAGCAGTTGGGGGGAGCTGTTTTTT

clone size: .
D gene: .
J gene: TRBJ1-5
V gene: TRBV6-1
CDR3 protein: CASSTAWESNQPQHF
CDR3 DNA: TGTGCCAGCAGTACAGCCTGGGAAAGCAATCAGCCCCAGCATTTT

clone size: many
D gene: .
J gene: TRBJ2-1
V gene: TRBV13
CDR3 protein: CASSLHNEQFF
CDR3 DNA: TGTGCCAGCAGCTTGCACAATGAGCAGTTCTTC

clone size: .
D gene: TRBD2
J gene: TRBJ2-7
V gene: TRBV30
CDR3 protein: CAWRTGGREWSYEQYF
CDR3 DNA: TGTGCCTGGAGGACGGGGGGGCGGGAGTGGTCCTACGAGCAGTACTTC

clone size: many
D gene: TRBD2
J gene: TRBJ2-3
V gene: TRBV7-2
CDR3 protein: CASSLGSGAYTDTQYF
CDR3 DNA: TGTGCCAGCAGCTTAGGTAGCGGGGCCTACACAGATACGCAGTATTTT

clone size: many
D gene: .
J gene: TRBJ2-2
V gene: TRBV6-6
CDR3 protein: CASSYSRNTGELFF
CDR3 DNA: TGTGCCAGCAGTTACTCCCGGAACACCGGGGAGCTGTTTTTT

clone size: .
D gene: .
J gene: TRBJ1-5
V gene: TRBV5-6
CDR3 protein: CASSRRQGRQPQHF
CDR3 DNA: TGTGCCAGCAGCAGACGTCAGGGGCGTCAGCCCCAGCATTTT

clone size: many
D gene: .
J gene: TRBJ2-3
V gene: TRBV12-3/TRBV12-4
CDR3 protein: CASSRTGLYTDTQYF
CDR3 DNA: TGTGCCAGCAGTCGAACGGGACTCTACACAGATACGCAGTATTTT